Listed here is a single T cell receptor (beta chain). The specificity of this receptor is unknown. There are no base qualities to consult, and no much larger clone falls within one base. The source of the sample is a study of T cell repertoires in ileal Crohn's disease (dated by TCRdb to the late 2010s). In terms of the full investigation: The median duration of disease was roughly eight years, and at the time of surgery 35% to 45% of patients were active smokers. The TCR repertoire was analysed in about 60 patients with Crohn's disease drawn from a prospective multicentre cohort. The study was conducted in parallel with a multicentre cohort built to find predictors of early endoscopic recurrence after ileocolonic resection. Every patient underwent surgery because of a complication, which was stricturing disease in around 61% of cases and penetrating disease in 39%. Endoscopic postoperative recurrence was defined as a Rutgeerts score above i0. Postoperative therapy was given to about half of the patients, with thiopurines administered to under 13 patients and anti-TNF agents administered to some 17 patients. The study sequenced 150 to 200 mucosal samples from roughly 60 patients, taken at several locations on the surgical specimen and at postoperative endoscopy. Study-wide findings and limitations: A significantly higher proportion of clonal expansions was observed in active smokers at surgery than in non-smokers (25.9% vs 17.9%, p=0.02). Only a subgroup of patients, of unstated size, had mucosal CD4 and CD8 T cells sorted and sequenced. Higher percentages of high-frequency clones at the time of surgery were linked to endoscopic recurrence, and every patient with clonality above 26.8% (18/57) had recurrence. Compared with CD4 T cells, sorted CD8 T cells contained more high-frequency clones, which suggests that the mucosal expansions were mostly CD8.

To be eligible, patients had to be adults with ileal or ileocolonic Crohn's disease and an indication for ileocolonic resection. Whole ileal mucosal biopsies were stored frozen at -80°C before DNA extraction. Genomic DNA was extracted from frozen whole biopsies using a TRizol-based method and was quantified with a NanoDrop 2000 spectrophotometer. V is trimmed back by 9 bases and J by 7 bases, and the junction contains 10 bases that no gene match accounts for. CDR1 and CDR2 are read off the germline V gene as MNHNS and SASEGT. From the cysteine up to the phenylalanine, the CDR3 has a length of 13 residues. CDR3 DNA is the only sequence kept; it has 39 bases, read in frame from the first base. Around 0.45 micrograms of biopsy DNA per sample were submitted for commercial TCRB immunosequencing. Adaptive Biotechnology amplified the CDR3 regions from genomic DNA with a two-step multiplex PCR designed to control amplification bias. In the first PCR, primers covered every V and J gene segment, and in the second PCR, barcodes and Illumina adapters were added. CDR3 libraries were sequenced on an Illumina instrument. The study's own analysis went as follows. The analysis drew on both the pipelines supplied by the vendor and custom analysis of the raw data in R/Bioconductor running R version 3.3.0. Clonality, which ranges from 0 to 1, was calculated as the inverse of the normalised Shannon entropy across all productive clones. High-frequency clones were defined as the share of the repertoire taken up by the top 100 clones, keeping only clones that passed a 95% confidence test. Overlap between samples was measured with the Morisita-Horn index, while repertoire diversity was measured with the Simpson index. Not all clones reach the TCRdb copy of this immuneACCESS table, which keeps in-frame sequences only. Checked studies attribute under half of the gap to unresolved V genes and leave the rest unexplained. Clonal size and the V and J genes are those of that table, whereas D and trimming came from the DNA. A total of approximately 27,000 clones appear in this sample, roughly 78% of them only once. The ten top clones hold around 20% of the sample.

The V and J genes are TRBV6-1 and TRBJ2-3, and 7 junction bases match TRBD1. The clonotype originates from an adult with Crohn's disease. Material: ileal tissue. The CDR3 sequence is CASRDSSRYTQYF. The DNA reads TGTGCCAGTCGGGACAGTTCGAGGTATACGCAGTATTTT.